This TCR beta chain was profiled in a study of PD-L1 blockade in urothelial cancer. Whole-study context: Patients' histories included 0 to 3 prior chemotherapy regimens.

Some clones are missing from TCRdb's copy, which holds only in-frame ones; the method was immunoSEQ multiplex PCR. Seen here are 58,000 or so clones, around 84% observed once, and the top ten hold 2.5% to 3.5%. The sequence was obtained from a man in his fifties with urothelial cancer. This specimen was PBMCs, taken around atezolizumab (anti-PD-L1) treatment.

The CDR3 nucleotides are TGTGCCAGCAGTTTTACTAGCAGCACCGGGGAGCTGTTTTTT. This codes for CASSFTSSTGELFF. V gene TRBV28 combines with J gene TRBJ2-2, with D perhaps TRBD2 (6 bases). Trimming pared 3 bases from V and 4 bases from J, leaving 9 bases between. Germline CDR1 and CDR2: MDHEN and SYDVKM. The CDR3 runs 14 residues.